A selection of T cell receptor beta chains follows, all from one sample in a study of identical twins. Each CDR3 protein is one row after TCRdb ran MiXCR on the 5' RACE reads. The sample holds roughly 720,000 distinct CDR3 sequences, 15% to 20% seen once. These data were also filed under a second study, of T cells expressing NK-cell markers.

What was sequenced was PBMCs. Source of these receptors: a woman aged 18 to 35 in good health. The CDR3 runs from the conserved cysteine through the conserved F or W. The D gene is left open where the match is weak. Rows may omit the clone size; those that give it use once, few, many or a size class.

j_call v_call d_call clone_size cdr3_nt cdr3_aa
TRBJ2-1 TRBV20-1 NA NA TGCAGTGCTGTGGTACCTGGTGGGGGTACCAATGAGCAGTTCTTC CSAVVPGGGTNEQFF
TRBJ2-5 TRBV5-1 TRBD1 few TGCGCCAGCAGCGCCTCCGGGACAGACGAAGAGACCCAGTACTTC CASSASGTDEETQYF
TRBJ2-1 TRBV29-1 TRBD2 many TGCAGCGTTGAAGATACCGGGACTAGCGGGGGAAATGAGCAGTTCTTC CSVEDTGTSGGNEQFF
TRBJ2-5 TRBV24-1 NA many TGTGCCACCAGTGCCGGAGGGGGGGCTGAGACCCAGTACTTC CATSAGGGAETQYF
TRBJ2-1 TRBV20-1 TRBD2 NA TGCAGTGCTAGAGATTTCGGGACTAGCCTGTTCTTC CSARDFGTSLFF
TRBJ2-1 TRBV7-2 TRBD2 NA TGTGCCAGCAGCTGGCTAGCGGGGGCCTACAATGAGCAGTTCTTC CASSWLAGAYNEQFF
TRBJ2-3 TRBV5-1 TRBD2 NA TGCGCCAGCAGACCGACTAGCGGGAACACAGATACGCAGTATTTT CASRPTSGNTDTQYF
TRBJ2-2 TRBV10-3 NA many TGTGCCATCAGTGACGGGACACAAACCGGGGAGCTGTTTTTT CAISDGTQTGELFF
TRBJ2-3 TRBV6-5 NA few TGTGCCAGCAGTTACTGGGGGTTTACAGATACGCAGTATTTT CASSYWGFTDTQYF
TRBJ2-7 TRBV20-1 TRBD2 NA TGCAGTGCTAGAGACTATGGAGCGGGGGGGGACTACGAGCAGTACTTC CSARDYGAGGDYEQYF
TRBJ1-5 TRBV12-3/TRBV12-4 NA NA TGTGCCAGCAGTCTCCATTTAAATCAGCCCCAGCATTTT CASSLHLNQPQHF
TRBJ2-7 TRBV6-5 NA NA TGTGCCAGCAGTTACGGACCTTGGACGTACTTC CASSYGPWTYF
TRBJ2-2 TRBV25-1 NA few TGTGCCAGCAGTGAATTGGGGGGCGCAGGGGCCGGGGAGCTGTTTTTT CASSELGGAGAGELFF
TRBJ2-3 TRBV6-5 TRBD2 few TGTGCCAGCAGTTACTCGGAGGCGGGAGGGCAGTATTTT CASSYSEAGGQYF
TRBJ1-3 TRBV6-1 NA NA TGTGCCAGCAGCCCGGCACGTCGATCTGGAAACACCATATATTTT CASSPARRSGNTIYF
TRBJ2-3 TRBV5-5 NA few TGTGCCAGCAGCTTTACGGCCCTGACATCAGATACGCAGTATTTT CASSFTALTSDTQYF
TRBJ2-3 TRBV18 TRBD2 NA TGTGCCAGCTCTCCCCGGGCGGGGGAAGATACGCAGTATTTT CASSPRAGEDTQYF
TRBJ2-3 TRBV7-2 NA NA TGTGCCAGCACCTTCACACGGGGAGATACGCAGTATTTT CASTFTRGDTQYF
TRBJ2-7 TRBV12-3/TRBV12-4 NA NA TGTGCCAGCAGTTTAAGGGTGGGTGGAGAGCAGTACTTC CASSLRVGGEQYF
TRBJ2-3 TRBV15 NA NA TGTGCCACCAGCAGAGAACCCACTTCCACAGATACGCAGTATTTT CATSREPTSTDTQYF
TRBJ2-1 TRBV20-1 NA few TGCAGTGCTAGAGATCACGCGGGGTACAATGAGCAGTTCTTC CSARDHAGYNEQFF
TRBJ2-1 TRBV6-5 TRBD2 NA TGTGCCAGCAGTTACTCCAAACTAGCGGATGAGCAGTTCTTC CASSYSKLADEQFF
TRBJ1-6 TRBV9 NA NA TGTGCCAGCAGCACGACAGTGTCGATCAATTCACCCCTCCACTTT CASSTTVSINSPLHF
TRBJ1-2 TRBV6-5 NA many TGTGCCAGCAGCTATACAGGTTTCCCACTAGATGGCTACACCTTC CASSYTGFPLDGYTF
TRBJ2-7 TRBV6-1 NA NA TGTGCCAGCAGGGCGGTCGAGCAGTACTTC CASRAVEQYF
TRBJ1-1 TRBV11-2 NA many TGTGCCAGCAGCTTAGATGGGACTGAAGCTTTCTTT CASSLDGTEAFF
TRBJ1-2 TRBV20-1 TRBD1 NA TGCAGTGCTAGTACAGGGGGCGTAGGCTACACCTTC CSASTGGVGYTF
TRBJ1-1 TRBV5-1 NA few TGCGCCAGCAGCGAAGGTGGGGGCTCGAACACTGAAGCTTTCTTT CASSEGGGSNTEAFF
TRBJ2-1 TRBV12-3/TRBV12-4 NA NA TGTGCCAGCAGTTTTAGGCGGGGCCTCGCGTTCTTC CASSFRRGLAFF
TRBJ2-7 TRBV5-1 TRBD2 few TGCGCCAGCAGCAGCGGGACTAGCGGGAATCGCGAGCAGTACTTC CASSSGTSGNREQYF